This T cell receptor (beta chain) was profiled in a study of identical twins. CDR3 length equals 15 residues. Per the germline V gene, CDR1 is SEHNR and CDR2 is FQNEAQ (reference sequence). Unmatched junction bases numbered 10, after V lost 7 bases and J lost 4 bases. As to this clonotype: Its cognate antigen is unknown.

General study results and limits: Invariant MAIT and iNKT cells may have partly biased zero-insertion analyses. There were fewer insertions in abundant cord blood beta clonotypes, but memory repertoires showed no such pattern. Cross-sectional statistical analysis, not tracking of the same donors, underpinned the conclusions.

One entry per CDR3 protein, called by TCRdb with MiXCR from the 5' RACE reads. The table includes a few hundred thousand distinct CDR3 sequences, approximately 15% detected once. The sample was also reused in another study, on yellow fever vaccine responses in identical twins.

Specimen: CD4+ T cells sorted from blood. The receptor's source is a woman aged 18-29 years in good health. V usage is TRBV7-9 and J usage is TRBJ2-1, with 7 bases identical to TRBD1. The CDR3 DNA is TGTGCCAGCACCCTAGGGGACAGATTATACAATGAGCAGTTCTTC. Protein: CASTLGDRLYNEQFF.